This TCR beta chain appears in the sequencing data of a study of Ad26.COV2.S vaccination and SARS-CoV-2 variants. Turning to this clone: Its antigen remains unknown.

Indicated treatment: 19 received Ad26.COV2.S at low or high dose, single or two shots; 5 received placebo; per-sample allocation not given. The samples date from day 63 after the first vaccine or placebo injection. General study findings and limits: With respect to non-spike TCR breadth, vaccine and placebo recipients were similar.

The V end was cut by 0 bases, the J end by 3 bases, with 12 bases between. This CDR3 comprises 15 residues. Germline assignment: CDR1 MNHNS and CDR2 SASEGT. TCRdb's copy holds only in-frame clones and misses some; the assay was immunoSEQ multiplex PCR. Among around 340,000 clones listed, 70% to 90% were seen once. The rearrangement links TRBV6-1 to TRBJ2-7; tentatively, D is TRBD1 (5 bases). The starting material was peripheral blood, obtained in a trial of Ad26.COV2.S vaccine versus placebo. This clonotype was sampled from a person aged 18-60 years who received the Ad26.COV2.S COVID-19 vaccine or a placebo. For the CDR3, the DNA is TGTGCCAGCAGTGAAGCGCCAGGACAACTCTACGAGCAGTACTTC. This codes for CASSEAPGQLYEQYF.